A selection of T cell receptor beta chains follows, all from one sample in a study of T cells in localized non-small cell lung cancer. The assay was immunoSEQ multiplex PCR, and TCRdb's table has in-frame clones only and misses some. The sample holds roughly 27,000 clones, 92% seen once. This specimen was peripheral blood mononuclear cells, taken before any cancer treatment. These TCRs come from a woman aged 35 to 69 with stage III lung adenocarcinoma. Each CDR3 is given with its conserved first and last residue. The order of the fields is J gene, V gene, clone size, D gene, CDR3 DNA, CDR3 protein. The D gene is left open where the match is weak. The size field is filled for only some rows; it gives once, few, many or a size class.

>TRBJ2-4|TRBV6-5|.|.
TGTGCCAGCAGTTACTCGGCGAAACCCAAAAACATTCAGTACTTC
CASSYSAKPKNIQYF
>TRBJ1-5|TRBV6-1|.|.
TGTGCCAGCACCCCCAACCCGACAGAGAATCAGCCCCAGCATTTT
CASTPNPTENQPQHF
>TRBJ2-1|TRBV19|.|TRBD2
TGTGCCAGTAGTATAATTAGCGGGAGAGGAGCTGGTGAGCAGTTCTTC
CASSIISGRGAGEQFF
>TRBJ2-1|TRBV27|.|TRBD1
TGTGCCAGCAGTCCCAATGACAGGGGTGAGCAGTTCTTC
CASSPNDRGEQFF
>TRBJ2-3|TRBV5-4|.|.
TGTGCCAGCAGCTTGGGGCGGATCACTAGCACAGATACGCAGTATTTT
CASSLGRITSTDTQYF
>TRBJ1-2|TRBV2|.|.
TGTGCCAGCAGTGGGCAGGGTTTGGCCTATGGCTACACCTTC
CASSGQGLAYGYTF
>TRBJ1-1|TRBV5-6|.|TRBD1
TGTGCCAGCAGCTTATGGGACAGGGGGCCTGAAGCTTTCTTT
CASSLWDRGPEAFF
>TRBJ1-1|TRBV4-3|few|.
TGCGCCAGCAGCCAGCTGGGGAACACTGAAGCTTTCTTT
CASSQLGNTEAFF
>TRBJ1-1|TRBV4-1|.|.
TGCGCCAGCAGCCTGGTCCGTGGCCCCGGGGCTGAAGCTTTCTTT
CASSLVRGPGAEAFF
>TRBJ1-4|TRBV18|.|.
TGTGCCAGCTCACCGGGAGGGTACGGTGATGAAAAACTGTTTTTT
CASSPGGYGDEKLFF
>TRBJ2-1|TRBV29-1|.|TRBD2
TGCAGCGTTGGACTAGCGGGGGGGCAGGATGAGCAGTTCTTC
CSVGLAGGQDEQFF
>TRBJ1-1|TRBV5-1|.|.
TGCGCCAGCAGCTTGGGGGCAGGAGGACAAGCTTTCTTT
CASSLGAGGQAFF
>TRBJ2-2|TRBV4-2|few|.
TGTGCCAGCAGCCAGGGCCCGGGACAACCTACCGGGGAGCTGTTTTTT
CASSQGPGQPTGELFF
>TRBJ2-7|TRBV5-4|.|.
TGTGCCAGCAGCTCACCAGAGGGGGTCTACGAGCAGTACTTC
CASSSPEGVYEQYF
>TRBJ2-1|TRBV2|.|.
TGTGCCAGCAGTGAACAAGCGGTCTCCTACAATGAGCAGTTCTTC
CASSEQAVSYNEQFF
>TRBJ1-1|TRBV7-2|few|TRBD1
TGTGCCAGCAGCTCCCGGGACAGCAGTTCTGAAGCTTTCTTT
CASSSRDSSSEAFF
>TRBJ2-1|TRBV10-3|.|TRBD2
TGTGCCATGGGGACTAGCGGGGGGCATGAGCAGTTCTTC
CAMGTSGGHEQFF
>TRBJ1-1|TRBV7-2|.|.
TGTGCCAGCAGCTCGGGACCGAACACTGAAGCTTTCTTT
CASSSGPNTEAFF
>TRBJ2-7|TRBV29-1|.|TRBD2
TGCAGCGTCTACCTAGCGGGAGGAGGATACGAGCAGTACTTC
CSVYLAGGGYEQYF
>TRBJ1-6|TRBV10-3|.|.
TGTGCCATCAGTGATTTAGGCAATTCACCCCTCCACTTT
CAISDLGNSPLHF
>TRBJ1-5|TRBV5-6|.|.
TGTGCCAGCAGTTCCGGGGGGAATCAGCCCCAGCATTTT
CASSSGGNQPQHF
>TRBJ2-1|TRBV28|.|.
TGTGCCAGCTCTTCATCGGGACCCCTAGCCTATGAGCAGTTCTTC
CASSSSGPLAYEQFF
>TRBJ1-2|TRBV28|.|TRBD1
TGTGCCAGCAGGGGGGACAGCAACTATGGCTACACCTTC
CASRGDSNYGYTF
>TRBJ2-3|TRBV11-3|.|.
TGTGCCAGCAGCTTAGGCGCAGATACGCAGTATTTT
CASSLGADTQYF
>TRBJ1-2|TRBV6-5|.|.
TGTGCCAGCAGTCAATTCGGGCCCTCTCGGGGTGTCTACACCTTC
CASSQFGPSRGVYTF
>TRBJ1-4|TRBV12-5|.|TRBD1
TGTGCTAGTGGTTTGCTCTCGACAGGGAATAATGAAAAACTGTTTTTT
CASGLLSTGNNEKLFF
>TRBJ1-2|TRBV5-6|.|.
TGTGCCAGCAGCGTTGGGGGCGCGGTCCCTTGGACCTTC
CASSVGGAVPWTF
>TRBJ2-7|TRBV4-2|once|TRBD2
TGTGCCAGCAGCCAAGTAGGGCGGGGGAGCTCCTACGAGCAGTACTTC
CASSQVGRGSSYEQYF
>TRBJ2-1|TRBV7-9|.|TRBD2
TGTGCCAGCAGCACTGGGACTAGCGGAAGCTCCTACAATGAGCAGTTCTTC
CASSTGTSGSSYNEQFF
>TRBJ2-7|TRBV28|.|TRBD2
TGTGCCAGCAGTTTAACTAGCGGTTCCTACGAGCAGTACTTC
CASSLTSGSYEQYF
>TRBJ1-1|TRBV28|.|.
TGTGCCAGCAGGTCGAACACTGAAGCTTTCTTT
CASRSNTEAFF
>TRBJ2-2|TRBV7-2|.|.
TGTGCCAGCAGCTTAGGACAGGACGGGGAGCTGTTTTTT
CASSLGQDGELFF
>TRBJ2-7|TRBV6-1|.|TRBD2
TGTGCCAGCAGTTCCGGACTAGCGGAATCCTACGAGCAGTACTTC
CASSSGLAESYEQYF
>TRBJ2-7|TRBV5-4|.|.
TGTGCCAGCAGCTTTGGACAGTTTAACGAGCAGTACTTC
CASSFGQFNEQYF
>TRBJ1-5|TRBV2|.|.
TGTGCCAGCAGTGACAGGACAGAGCAGCCCCAGCATTTT
CASSDRTEQPQHF
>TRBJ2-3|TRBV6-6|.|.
TGTGCCAGCAGTCGGATGGAGGGGGTTGTGACAGATACGCAGTATTTT
CASSRMEGVVTDTQYF
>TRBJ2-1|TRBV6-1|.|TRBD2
TGTGCCAGCACTTCAGGACTAGCGGGTCACAATGAGCAGTTCTTC
CASTSGLAGHNEQFF
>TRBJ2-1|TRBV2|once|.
TGTGCCAGCAGTAAAAATACAGGGAATGAGCAGTTCTTC
CASSKNTGNEQFF
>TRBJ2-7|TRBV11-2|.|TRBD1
TGTGCCAGCAGCGCACAAAGGACGGGACAGGGGGAGTTCGAGCAGTACTTC
CASSAQRTGQGEFEQYF
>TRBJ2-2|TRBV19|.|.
TGTGCCAGTAGTACGGGTGAGGGTTTTTTAACCGGGGAGCTGTTTTTT
CASSTGEGFLTGELFF
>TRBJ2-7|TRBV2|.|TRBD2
TGTGCCAGCAGTGAATCTCTCCTAATTTTGACTAGCGGGGGGTACGAGCAGTACTTC
CASSESLLILTSGGYEQYF
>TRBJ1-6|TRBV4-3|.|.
TGCGCCAGCAAAGGCAGCTATAATTCACCCCTCCACTTT
CASKGSYNSPLHF
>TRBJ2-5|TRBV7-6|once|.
TGTGCCAGCAGCCCGGGGGCCAGTGAGACCCAGTACTTC
CASSPGASETQYF
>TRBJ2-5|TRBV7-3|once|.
TGTGCCAGCAGCTTAACGGGGACGCCGCAAGAGACCCAGTACTTC
CASSLTGTPQETQYF
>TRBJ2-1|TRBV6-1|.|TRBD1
TGTGCCAGCAGTGAATCCGAGACAGGGTCCTACAATGAGCAGTTCTTC
CASSESETGSYNEQFF
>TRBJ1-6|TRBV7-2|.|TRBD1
TGTGCCAGCAGCTTGGACAGGGGCCTAAATTCACCCCTCCACTTT
CASSLDRGLNSPLHF
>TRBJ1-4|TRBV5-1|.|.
TGCGCCAGCAGCTTGGACTTGTCTAATGAAAAACTGTTTTTT
CASSLDLSNEKLFF
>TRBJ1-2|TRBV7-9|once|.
TGTGCCAGCAGCTTAGACCCTGGGCAGAACTATGGCTACACCTTC
CASSLDPGQNYGYTF
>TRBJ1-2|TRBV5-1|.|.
TGCGCCAGCAGCTTGCAGGAGGGATTGGCCCATGGCTACACCTTC
CASSLQEGLAHGYTF
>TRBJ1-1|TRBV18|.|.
TGTGCCAGCTCACCACCGGAAGCCCTCGGACACACTGAAGCTTTCTTT
CASSPPEALGHTEAFF
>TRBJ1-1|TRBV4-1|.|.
TGCGCCAGCAGCCAAGATTTACAAGCTGAAGCTTTCTTT
CASSQDLQAEAFF